What follows describes a single T cell receptor beta chain. The sample originates from a study of blood T cell repertoires in COVID-19. Overall study: Italy, Spain and the United States were the sources of the convalescent and acute COVID-19 samples. PBMCs, B-cell-depleted T cells, or T cells provided the cDNA or gDNA that made up the material.

Donors in Cohort 3 counted as recovered after two negative PCRs, clearance, or symptom resolution. This CDR3 is 14 amino acids long. Original processing notes: For nucleated cells, counts were estimated from reference gene primer amplification. Repertoires were generated with immunoSEQ multiplex PCR, while TCRdb's copy carries only in-frame clones and drops some. The DNA was the basis for D and trimming; V, J and clone size are from that table. The sample records some 490,000 clones, more than 85% being singletons. This chain connects TRBV21-1 to TRBJ2-3; the D call in the table, TRBD2, was not verified against the DNA. TRBV21-1 is marked as a pseudogene. The source is a woman aged 60-70 years who had recovered from COVID-19. Sequenced sample: PBMCs or T cells enriched from blood (not recorded which). The DNA for the CDR3 is TGTGCCAGCAGCAAACATGCGGTGTCGGATACGCAGTATTTT. Amino acids: CASSKHAVSDTQYF.